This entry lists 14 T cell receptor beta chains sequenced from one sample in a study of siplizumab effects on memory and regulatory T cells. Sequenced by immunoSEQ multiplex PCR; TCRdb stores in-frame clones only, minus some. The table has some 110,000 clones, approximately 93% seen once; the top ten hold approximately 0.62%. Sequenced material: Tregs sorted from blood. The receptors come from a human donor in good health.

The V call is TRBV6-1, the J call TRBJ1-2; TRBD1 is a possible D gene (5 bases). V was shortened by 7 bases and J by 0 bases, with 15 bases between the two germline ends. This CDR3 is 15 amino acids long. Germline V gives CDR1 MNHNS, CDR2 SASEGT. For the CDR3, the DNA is TGTGCCAGCAACGCCCCAGGGTTAGCTAACTATGGCTACACCTTC. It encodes CASNAPGLANYGYTF.

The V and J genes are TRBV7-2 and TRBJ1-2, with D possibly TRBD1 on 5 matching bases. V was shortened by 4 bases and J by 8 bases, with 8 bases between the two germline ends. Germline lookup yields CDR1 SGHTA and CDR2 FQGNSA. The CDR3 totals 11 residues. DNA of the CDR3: TGTGCCAGCAGCTCGACAGCGGGCTACACCTTC. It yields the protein CASSSTAGYTF.

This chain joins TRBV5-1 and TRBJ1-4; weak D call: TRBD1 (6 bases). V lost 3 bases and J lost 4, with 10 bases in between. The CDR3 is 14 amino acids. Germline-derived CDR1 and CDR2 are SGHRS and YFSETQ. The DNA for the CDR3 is TGCGCCAGCAGCTCGGGGGGCTTTAATGAAAAACTGTTTTTT. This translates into CASSSGGFNEKLFF.

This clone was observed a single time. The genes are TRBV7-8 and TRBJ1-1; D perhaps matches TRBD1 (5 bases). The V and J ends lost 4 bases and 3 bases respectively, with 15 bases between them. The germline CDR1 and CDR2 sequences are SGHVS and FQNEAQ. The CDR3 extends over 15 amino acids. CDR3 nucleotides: TGTGCCAGCAGCTACCAGGGCGGTGGGGACACTGAAGCTTTCTTT. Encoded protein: CASSYQGGGDTEAFF.

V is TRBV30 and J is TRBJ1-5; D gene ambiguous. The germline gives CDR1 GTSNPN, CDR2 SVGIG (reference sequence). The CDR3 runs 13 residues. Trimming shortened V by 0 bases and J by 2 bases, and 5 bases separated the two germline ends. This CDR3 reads CAWSVERNQPQHF. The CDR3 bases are TGTGCCTGGAGTGTAGAGCGCAATCAGCCCCAGCATTTT.

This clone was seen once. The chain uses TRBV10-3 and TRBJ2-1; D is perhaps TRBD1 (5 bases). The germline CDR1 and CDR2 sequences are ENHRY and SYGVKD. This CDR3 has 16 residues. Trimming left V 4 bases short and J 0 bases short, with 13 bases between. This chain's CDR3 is CAISVRTDSSYNEQFF. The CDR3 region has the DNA TGTGCCATCAGTGTCCGGACCGACAGCTCCTACAATGAGCAGTTCTTC.

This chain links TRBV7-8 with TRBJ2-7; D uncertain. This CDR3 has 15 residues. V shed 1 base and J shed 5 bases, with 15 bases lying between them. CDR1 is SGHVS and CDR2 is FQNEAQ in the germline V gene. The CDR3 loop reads CASSLVLRRENEQYF. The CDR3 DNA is TGTGCCAGCAGCTTAGTCCTTCGTAGGGAAAACGAGCAGTACTTC.

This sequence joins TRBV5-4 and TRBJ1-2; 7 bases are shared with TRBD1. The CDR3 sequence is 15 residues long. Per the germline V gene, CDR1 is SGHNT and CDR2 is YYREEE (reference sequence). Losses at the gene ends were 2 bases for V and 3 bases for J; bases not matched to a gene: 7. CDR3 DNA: TGTGCCAGCAGCTTAGCCGACAGGGTTGACTATGGCTACACCTTC. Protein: CASSLADRVDYGYTF. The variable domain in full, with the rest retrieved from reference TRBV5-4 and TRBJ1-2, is ETGVTQSPTHLIKTRGQQVTLRCSSQSGHNTVSWYQQALGQGPQFIFQYYREEENGRGNFPPRFSGLQFPNYSSELNVNALELDDSALYLCASSLADRVDYGYTFGSGTRLTVV.

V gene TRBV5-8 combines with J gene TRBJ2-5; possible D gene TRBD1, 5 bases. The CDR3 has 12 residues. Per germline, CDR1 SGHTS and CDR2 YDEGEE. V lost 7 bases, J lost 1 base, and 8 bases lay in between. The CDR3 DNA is TGTGCCAGCGGCAGGGTCCAAGAGACCCAGTACTTC. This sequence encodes CASGRVQETQYF.

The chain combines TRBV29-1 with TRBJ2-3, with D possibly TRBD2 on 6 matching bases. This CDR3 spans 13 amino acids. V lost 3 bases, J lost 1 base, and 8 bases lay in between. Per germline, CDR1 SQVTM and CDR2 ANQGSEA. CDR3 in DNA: TGCAGCGTTGAGGGCGGGGGCACAGATACGCAGTATTTT. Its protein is CSVEGGGTDTQYF.

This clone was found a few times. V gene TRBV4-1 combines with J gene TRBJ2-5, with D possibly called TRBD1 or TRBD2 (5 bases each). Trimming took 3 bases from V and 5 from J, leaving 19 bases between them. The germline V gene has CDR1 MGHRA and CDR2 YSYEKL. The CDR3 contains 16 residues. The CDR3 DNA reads TGCGCCAGCAGCCAGCTTGGACACCAACGAGGGGAGACCCAGTACTTC. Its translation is CASSQLGHQRGETQYF.

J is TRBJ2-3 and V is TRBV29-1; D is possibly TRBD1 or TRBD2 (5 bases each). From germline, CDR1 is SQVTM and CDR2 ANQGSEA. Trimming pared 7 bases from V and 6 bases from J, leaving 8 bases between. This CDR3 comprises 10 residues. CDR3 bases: TGCAGCGGGGGGACGGATACGCAGTATTTT. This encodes CSGGTDTQYF.

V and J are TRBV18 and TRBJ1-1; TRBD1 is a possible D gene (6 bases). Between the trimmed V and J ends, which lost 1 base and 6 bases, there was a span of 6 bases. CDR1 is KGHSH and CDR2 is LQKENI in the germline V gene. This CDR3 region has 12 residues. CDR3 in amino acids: CASSPQGAEAFF. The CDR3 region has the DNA TGTGCCAGCTCACCACAGGGGGCTGAAGCTTTCTTT. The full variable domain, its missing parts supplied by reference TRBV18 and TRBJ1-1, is NAGVMQNPRHLVRRRGQEARLRCSPMKGHSHVYWYRQLPEEGLKFMVYLQKENIIDESGMPKERFSAEFPKEGPSILRIQQVVRGDSAAYFCASSPQGAEAFFGQGTRLTVV.

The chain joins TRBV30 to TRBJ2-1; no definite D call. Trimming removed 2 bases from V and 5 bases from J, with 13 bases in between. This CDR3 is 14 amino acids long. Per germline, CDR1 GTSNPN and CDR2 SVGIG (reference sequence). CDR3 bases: TGTGCCTGGAGTCAACCTTGGGTGGACAATGAGCAGTTCTTC. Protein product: CAWSQPWVDNEQFF.